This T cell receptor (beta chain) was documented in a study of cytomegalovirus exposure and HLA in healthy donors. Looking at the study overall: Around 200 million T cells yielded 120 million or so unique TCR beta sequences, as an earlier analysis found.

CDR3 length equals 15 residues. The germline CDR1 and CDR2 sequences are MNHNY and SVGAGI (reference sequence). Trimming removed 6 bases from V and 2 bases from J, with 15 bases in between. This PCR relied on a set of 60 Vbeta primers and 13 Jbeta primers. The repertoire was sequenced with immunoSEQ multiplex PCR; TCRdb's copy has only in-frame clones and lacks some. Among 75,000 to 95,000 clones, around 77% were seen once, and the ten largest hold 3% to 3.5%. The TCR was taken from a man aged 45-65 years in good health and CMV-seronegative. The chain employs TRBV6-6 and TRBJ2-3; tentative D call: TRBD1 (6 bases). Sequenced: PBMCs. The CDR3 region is CASRSQGRHTDTQYF. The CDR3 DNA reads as TGTGCCAGCAGGTCACAGGGAAGACACACAGATACGCAGTATTTT.